Below, 26 T cell receptor beta chains from the same sample are listed, as sequenced in a study of TIL therapy for anti-PD-1-resistant metastatic lung cancer. Specified time point: pre-treatment sample, taken before nivolumab and TIL therapy. This was the immunoSEQ v3 assay. Some clones are missing from TCRdb's copy, which holds only in-frame ones; the method was immunoSEQ multiplex PCR. The sample has approximately 50,000 clones; roughly four fifths are singletons. The material was blood, obtained at baseline. These receptors all stem from a person aged 25-80 years with non-small cell lung cancer.

The chain recombines TRBV6-1 with TRBJ1-2; 7 bases align to TRBD1. Losses at the gene ends were 3 bases for V and 4 bases for J; bases not matched to a gene: 5. The CDR3 consists of 14 residues. Per the germline V gene, CDR1 is MNHNS and CDR2 is SASEGT. The CDR3 nucleotides read TGTGCCAGCAGTGAGGGCAGGGGGTCCTATGGCTACACCTTC. Protein product: CASSEGRGSYGYTF.

V and J are TRBV4-1 and TRBJ2-5, with D tentatively TRBD1 (5 bases). CDR1 is MGHRA, CDR2 YSYEKL, per germline. The CDR3 runs to 13 residues. Trimming pared 3 bases from V and 5 bases from J, leaving 10 bases between. The CDR3 region is CASSQAPGETQYF. The CDR3 region has the DNA TGCGCCAGCAGCCAGGCCCCAGGGGAGACCCAGTACTTC.

The genes are TRBV11-3 and TRBJ2-1, with 8 positions matching TRBD2. The ends lost 1 base at V and 4 bases at J; junction bases unmatched: 0. Germline CDR1 SGHNT, CDR2 YENEEA. The CDR3 runs to 14 residues. CDR3 nucleotide sequence: TGTGCCAGCAGCTTAGCGGGAGGGTACAATGAGCAGTTCTTC. Its translation is CASSLAGGYNEQFF.

CDR3 region: CAGRGVSETQYF. CDR3 coding DNA: TGTGCCGGGAGAGGAGTTTCGGAGACCCAGTACTTC. This sequence joins TRBV18 and TRBJ2-5; TRBD2 is a possible D gene (5 bases). V lost 11 bases and J lost 5, with 15 bases in between. Looked up from germline, CDR1 is KGHSH and CDR2 is LQKENI. CDR3 size: 12 residues.

The chain joins TRBV5-6 to TRBJ1-1, with a weak D call TRBD1 (6 bases). The CDR3 length is 14 residues. Trimming took off 0 bases at V and 6 bases at J, with 12 bases between the two ends. The V gene's germline CDR1 is SGHDT and CDR2 YYEEEE. CDR3 DNA sequence: TGTGCCAGCAGCTTGGACCTGGGGGCTGCTGAAGCTTTCTTT. Protein: CASSLDLGAAEAFF.

The chain recombines TRBV5-4 with TRBJ1-4, with D maybe TRBD1 (6 bases). There are 13 residues in the CDR3. Germline assignment: CDR1 SGHNT and CDR2 YYREEE (reference sequence). The V end lost 6 bases, the J end lost 5 bases, and 11 bases lay between the germline ends. CDR3 sequence (DNA): TGTGCCAGCACCCTCGACAGGAATGAAAAACTGTTTTTT. Its protein is CASTLDRNEKLFF.

This chain connects TRBV6-5 to TRBJ1-6, with TRBD1 as a possible D gene (5 bases). The CDR3 covers 14 residues. Trimming cost V 7 bases and J 7 bases, with 14 bases left between them. Per germline, CDR1 MNHEY and CDR2 SVGAGI. CDR3 DNA: TGTGCCAGCAATCTCGGGACGCAAAATTCACCCCTCCACTTT. The encoded protein is CASNLGTQNSPLHF.

V usage is TRBV14 and J usage is TRBJ2-7; a possible D gene is TRBD1 (6 bases). Trimming pared 3 bases from V and 4 bases from J, leaving 13 bases between. The length of the CDR3 is 14 residues. Looked up from germline, CDR1 is SGHDN and CDR2 is FVKESK. The CDR3 loop is CASSQLDSPYEQYF. The CDR3, as DNA: TGTGCCAGCAGCCAGTTGGACAGCCCTTACGAGCAGTACTTC.

This clone was detected only once. This chain links TRBV5-1 with TRBJ2-5; no clear D gene. Germline CDR1 SGHRS, CDR2 YFSETQ. V was cut by 0 bases and J by 4 bases, with 16 bases left in between. The CDR3 sequence is 16 residues long. Here the CDR3 DNA reads TGCGCCAGCAGCTTGGCTGAACGTGTGGGCCGAGAGACCCAGTACTTC. It is translated as CASSLAERVGRETQYF.

CDR3 protein: CASSLKTNQPQHF. The CDR3 DNA follows: TGTGCCAGCAGCTTAAAGACGAATCAGCCCCAGCATTTT. The chain couples TRBV7-2 to TRBJ1-5; D is unclear. The CDR3 totals 13 residues. The germline V gene encodes CDR1 SGHTA and CDR2 FQGNSA. V lost 2 bases and J lost 4, with 6 bases in between.

The V gene is TRBV6-5, the J gene TRBJ2-7; TRBD1 matches at 9 bases. The V segment lost 6 bases and the J segment 3 bases; nucleotides outside the gene matches: 6. Germline V CDR1 and CDR2: MNHEY, SVGAGI. The CDR3 spans 14 residues. CDR3 in DNA: TGTGCCAGCAGCCCCGGGACAGGGAGCTACGAGCAGTACTTC. Translation: CASSPGTGSYEQYF.

The J gene is TRBJ1-5, the V gene TRBV5-3; perhaps TRBD1 as D (5 bases). TRBV5-3 is known as an ORF, though its function is uncertain. V was trimmed by 7 bases and J by 3 bases, leaving 14 bases between them. The CDR3 spans 14 residues. The DNA for the CDR3 is TGTGCCAGAGGTTTCAGGGTTAACAATCAGCCCCAGCATTTT. This translates into CARGFRVNNQPQHF.

This rearrangement joins TRBV6-1 to TRBJ1-2; possibly TRBD1 for D (5 bases). This CDR3 region has 15 residues. Germline V gene data show CDR1 as MNHNS and CDR2 as SASEGT. V lost 1 base to trimming and J lost 9 bases, with 18 bases between them. CDR3 DNA: TGTGCCAGCAGTGAAGTGGGAGGGCAGGGCAGCAGCTACACCTTC. Its protein is CASSEVGGQGSSYTF.

The chain combines TRBV9 with TRBJ2-2; no clear D. There are 16 residues in the CDR3. Germline loops: CDR1 SGDLS, CDR2 YYNGEE. Trimming took 2 bases from V and 0 from J, leaving 11 bases between them. The DNA for the CDR3 is TGTGCCAGCAGCGTTCGGAGCGATGCGAACACCGGGGAGCTGTTTTTT. Encoded protein: CASSVRSDANTGELFF.

Concerning this clone: Mismatch with germline at one junction end may stem from a read error. This chain joins TRBV9 and TRBJ1-1, with D unclear. Per germline, CDR1 SGDLS and CDR2 YYNGEE. This CDR3 has 13 residues. Written as DNA, the CDR3 is TGTGCCAGCAGCACGACGGGGAACGCTGAAGCTTTCTTT. Translating gives CASSTTGNAEAFF.

The V and J genes are TRBV27 and TRBJ2-1, with 7 nucleotides matching TRBD2. Per the germline V gene, CDR1 is MNHEY and CDR2 is SMNVEV (reference sequence). V was clipped by 2 bases and J by 6 bases; unmatched bases: 10. The CDR3 totals 16 residues. The CDR3 loop is CASSLIFLAVGNEQFF. In nucleotides, the CDR3 is TGTGCCAGCAGTTTAATTTTCCTAGCGGTGGGCAATGAGCAGTTCTTC.

The chain links TRBV28 to TRBJ1-2; unclear D gene. Trimming shortened V by 4 bases and J by 5 bases, and 8 bases separated the two germline ends. The CDR3 has 12 amino acids. CDR1 and CDR2 (germline): MDHEN, SYDVKM. CDR3 in amino acids: CASSWSFYGYTF. DNA for the CDR3: TGTGCCAGCAGTTGGAGTTTTTATGGCTACACCTTC.

This clone was recorded only once. The rearrangement uses TRBV9 and TRBJ2-3; D perhaps matches TRBD2 (7 bases). Deletions cut 2 bases from V and 5 bases from J, with 12 bases between. CDR1 is SGDLS, CDR2 YYNGEE, per germline. This CDR3 has 14 residues. CDR3 DNA sequence: TGTGCCAGCAGCGTGGCGGGGGCCGGAGATACGCAGTATTTT. As protein: CASSVAGAGDTQYF. The full variable domain, completed using reference TRBV9 and TRBJ2-3, is DSGVTQTPKHLITATGQRVTLRCSPRSGDLSVYWYQQSLDQGLQFLIQYYNGEERAKGNILERFSAQQFPDLHSELNLSSLELGDSALYFCASSVAGAGDTQYFGPGTRLTVL.

This clone was detected only once. The J gene is TRBJ2-3, the V gene TRBV30; 15 bases line up with TRBD2. CDR1 is GTSNPN, CDR2 SVGIG, per germline (reference sequence). The CDR3 has 17 residues. V was pared by 3 bases and J by 5 bases, with 9 bases of the junction left unmatched. CDR3 nucleotide sequence: TGTGCCTGGAGGGTCCGAGGACTAGCGGGAGGGAGAGATACGCAGTATTTT. It translates to CAWRVRGLAGGRDTQYF.

The chain carries TRBV3-1 (or the pseudogene TRBV3-2) and TRBJ2-5; D remains ambiguous. Germline V gene lookup returns CDR1 LGHDT and CDR2 YNNKEL (reference sequence). V was trimmed by 6 bases and J by 7 bases, leaving 21 bases between them. The length of the CDR3 is 15 residues. The CDR3 DNA sequence: TGTGCCAGCAGTCGCGTCCGGCGGTTGGCTGTGACCCAGTACTTC. Translated: CASSRVRRLAVTQYF.

This chain uses TRBV7-2 with TRBJ2-7, with D unclear. Looked up from germline, CDR1 is SGHTA and CDR2 is FQGNSA. Trimming cost V 1 base and J 7 bases, with 8 bases left between them. The CDR3 consists of 12 residues. The CDR3 is CASSLVSKEQYF. Written as DNA, the CDR3 is TGTGCCAGCAGCTTAGTTTCCAAGGAGCAGTACTTC.

The CDR3 sequence is CASSLDQPPYEQYF. CDR3 sequence (DNA): TGCGCCAGCAGCTTGGACCAGCCGCCTTACGAGCAGTACTTC. This chain uses TRBV5-1 with TRBJ2-7, with unresolved D. Trimming stripped 0 bases from V and 4 bases from J, with 11 bases between. CDR3 length: 14 amino acids. The germline V gene has CDR1 SGHRS and CDR2 YFSETQ.

V is TRBV18 and J is TRBJ2-7, with D perhaps matching TRBD2 (5 bases). The germline V gene has CDR1 KGHSH and CDR2 LQKENI. The CDR3 runs 15 residues. Deletions cut 1 base from V and 3 bases from J, with 13 bases between. CDR3 bases: TGTGCCAGCTCACCACGGATAATGGAGGTCTACGAGCAGTACTTC. Translated: CASSPRIMEVYEQYF.

This clone was observed a handful of times. This chain joins TRBV12-3 or TRBV12-4 and TRBJ2-3, with no clear D. V lost 2 bases to trimming and J lost 7 bases, with 4 bases between them. The CDR3 is 11 residues long. CDR3 sequence reads: CASSLRNTQYF. The CDR3 DNA reads as TGTGCCAGCAGTTTAAGAAATACGCAGTATTTT.

The chain recombines TRBV4-3 with TRBJ2-3, with D unclear. The CDR3 has 16 residues. The germline V gene encodes CDR1 LGHNA and CDR2 YSLEER. The ends were cut back, 0 bases at V and 1 base at J, with 11 bases in the middle. CDR3 nucleotides: TGCGCCAGCAGCCAAGACCCCGGATCCCGCACAGATACGCAGTATTTT. Translation gives CASSQDPGSRTDTQYF.

The CDR3 reads CASSSGTGGSYGYTF. CDR3 bases: TGTGCCAGCAGCTCCGGGACAGGGGGAAGCTATGGCTACACCTTC. V is TRBV11-1 and J is TRBJ1-2; 11 bases map to TRBD1. J lost 4 bases, V lost 4 bases, and 5 bases had no gene match. The CDR3 is made up of 15 amino acids. The germline gives CDR1 SGHAT, CDR2 FQDESV (reference sequence).